Sequencing of this T cell receptor (beta chain) was carried out in a study of CD8 T cells in ankylosing spondylitis. General study points: Disease-linked clones had a CD8+ phenotype and relatively low frequency in peripheral blood.

This clonotype appeared many times. The antigen remains undetermined. In germline, CDR1 is DFQATT, CDR2 SNEGSKA (reference sequence). The CDR3 length is 13 residues. V dropped 4 bases and J dropped 0; count of bases not matched to a gene: 2. 5'-RACE, quantitative and with molecular barcodes, yielded the TCR beta libraries. TCRdb re-called the 5' RACE reads through MiXCR, storing one row per CDR3 protein. In the table there are a few hundred thousand distinct CDR3 sequences, 9.5% to 12% of which are singletons. Material: blood, either unsorted or a sorted T cell fraction (not recorded which). This chain connects TRBV20-1 to TRBJ1-1, with 7 bases identical to TRBD1. This TCR was recovered from a male donor with ankylosing spondylitis or in good health (not recorded which). CDR3 region: CSANDRVNTEAFF. Written as DNA, the CDR3 is TGCAGTGCTAACGACAGGGTGAACACTGAAGCTTTCTTT.